The T cell receptor (beta chain) under discussion was sequenced for a study of T cells after yellow fever vaccination. A few counts support this clonotype. TCRdb re-called the 5' RACE reads through MiXCR, storing one row per CDR3 protein. Of hundreds of thousands of distinct CDR3 sequences listed, roughly 4% are singletons. The V gene end was trimmed by 2 bases and the J gene end by 4 bases; junction bases not matched to a gene: 4. This CDR3 spans 15 amino acids. From germline, CDR1 is SGHTA and CDR2 FQGNSA. The sample in question was PBMCs, obtained on the day of the yellow fever booster vaccination. The source is a man between 18 and 29 years old who received the YFV17D yellow fever vaccine. The chain combines TRBV7-2 with TRBJ2-3; TRBD2 matches at 9 bases. In DNA, the CDR3 is TGTGCCAGCAGCTTATTGACTAGCGGTGCAGATACGCAGTATTTT. This gives the protein CASSLLTSGADTQYF.